This T cell receptor (beta chain) derives from a study of response to subunit inactivated influenza vaccine. Germline V lookup: CDR1 MNHNY, CDR2 SVGAGI (reference sequence). This CDR3 spans 12 amino acids. Trimming cost V 6 bases and J 5 bases, with 10 bases left between them. TCRdb recomputed calls from the RT-PCR reads with MiXCR, one row per CDR3 protein. The data contain about 650,000 distinct CDR3 sequences, around 14% of them seen just once; the ten biggest clones take up about 9.9%. Study-level findings and limits: Authors suggested few new T cells are recruited by each seasonal influenza vaccination.

About this clonotype: No antigen is known for it.

Sequenced material: PBMCs from blood, taken about 12 days after vaccination. This clonotype was obtained from a man aged 50-60 years who received an inactivated influenza vaccine. This chain connects TRBV6-6 to TRBJ1-1; a possible D gene is TRBD1 (6 bases). The CDR3 spells CASSVRGTEAFF. In nucleotides, the CDR3 is TGTGCCAGCAGCGTCAGGGGAACTGAAGCTTTCTTT.